The rows below give T cell receptor beta chains drawn from one sample of a study of regulatory T cells in long-lasting Graves disease. Via MiXCR, TCRdb re-called the multiplex PCR reads, giving one row per CDR3 protein. The sample carries about 200,000 distinct CDR3 sequences, less than 20% recorded once. The sample also formed part of further work on T cells in Graves' hyperthyroidism and ophthalmopathy.

This sample comprised peripheral blood mononuclear cells (PBMCs), obtained at new diagnosis, from a patient treated with antithyroid drugs. These receptors all come from a woman aged 30 to 39 with Graves disease. Both conserved end residues are part of each CDR3. A D gene is named only where the DNA matches it firmly. Expanded clones get a size class; other rows say once, few or many, or leave the size out.

clone size: .; D gene: TRBD1; J gene: TRBJ1-1; V gene: TRBV18; CDR3 DNA: TGTGCCAACTCACCTAGGGGGCTGAACACTGAAGCTTTCTTT; CDR3 protein: CANSPRGLNTEAFF
clone size: many; D gene: .; J gene: TRBJ2-5; V gene: TRBV5-4; CDR3 DNA: TGTGCCATAAGGAAACCCCAAGAGACCCAGTACTTC; CDR3 protein: CAIRKPQETQYF
clone size: many; D gene: .; J gene: TRBJ1-5; V gene: TRBV7-2; CDR3 DNA: TGTGCCAGCAGCTTAGGGAGTCTCAATCAGCCCCAGCATTTT; CDR3 protein: CASSLGSLNQPQHF
clone size: many; D gene: TRBD1; J gene: TRBJ2-1; V gene: TRBV28; CDR3 DNA: TGTGCCAGCAGTTTCGAAGGGGGCGGCGATGAGCAGTTCTTC; CDR3 protein: CASSFEGGGDEQFF
clone size: many; D gene: .; J gene: TRBJ1-1; V gene: TRBV12-3/TRBV12-4; CDR3 DNA: TGTGCCACCTGTATGGTTGCGGGGGGCACTGAAGCTTTCTTT; CDR3 protein: CATCMVAGGTEAFF
clone size: many; D gene: .; J gene: TRBJ2-2; V gene: TRBV10-2; CDR3 DNA: TGCGCCAGCGGAGGGGGGCCGCGCACCGGGGAGCTGTTTTTT; CDR3 protein: CASGGGPRTGELFF
clone size: many; D gene: .; J gene: TRBJ1-5; V gene: TRBV19; CDR3 DNA: TGTGCCAGTAGTTACGGGCAGGGGAGTCAGCCCCAGCATTTT; CDR3 protein: CASSYGQGSQPQHF
clone size: .; D gene: TRBD1; J gene: TRBJ2-7; V gene: TRBV12-3/TRBV12-4; CDR3 DNA: TGTGCCAGCAGCCCCTTGGGGACAGCGAGCTCCTACGAGCAGTACTTC; CDR3 protein: CASSPLGTASSYEQYF
clone size: many; D gene: .; J gene: TRBJ1-3; V gene: TRBV27; CDR3 DNA: TGTGCCAGCAGTTCCCCCAGTGCTGGAAACACCATATATTTT; CDR3 protein: CASSSPSAGNTIYF
clone size: many; D gene: TRBD2; J gene: TRBJ2-1; V gene: TRBV30; CDR3 DNA: TGTGCCTGGACCGCGACGAGCGCCCGGGGGGATGAGCAGTTCTTC; CDR3 protein: CAWTATSARGDEQFF
clone size: .; D gene: .; J gene: TRBJ1-1; V gene: TRBV20-1; CDR3 DNA: TGCAGTGCTAGTAGGCCTGAAGCTTTCTTT; CDR3 protein: CSASRPEAFF
clone size: many; D gene: .; J gene: TRBJ2-7; V gene: TRBV7-2; CDR3 DNA: TGTGCCAGCAGCTTATCAGCGAATTCCTACGAGCAGTACTTC; CDR3 protein: CASSLSANSYEQYF
clone size: many; D gene: TRBD2; J gene: TRBJ2-7; V gene: TRBV5-1; CDR3 DNA: TGCGCCAGCAGCTTGGAGGGACTAGCGGGAGTCGAGCAGTACTTC; CDR3 protein: CASSLEGLAGVEQYF
clone size: many; D gene: TRBD2; J gene: TRBJ2-1; V gene: TRBV19; CDR3 DNA: TGTGCCAGTAGTATTTACAGCGGGACTTACAATGAGCAGTTCTTC; CDR3 protein: CASSIYSGTYNEQFF
clone size: .; D gene: TRBD1; J gene: TRBJ2-7; V gene: TRBV6-5; CDR3 DNA: TGTGCCAGCAGTTACGGGGGACAGGGAAACTACGAGCAGTACTTC; CDR3 protein: CASSYGGQGNYEQYF
clone size: many; D gene: TRBD2; J gene: TRBJ2-1; V gene: TRBV28; CDR3 DNA: TGTGCCAGCAGTCCCCACGGGGGCGGCGGGGGGAGCTCCTACAATGAGCAGTTCTTC; CDR3 protein: CASSPHGGGGGSSYNEQFF
clone size: .; D gene: TRBD2; J gene: TRBJ2-7; V gene: TRBV28; CDR3 DNA: TGTGCCAGCAGTTTCACGGGGGGATTCTACGAGCAGTACTTC; CDR3 protein: CASSFTGGFYEQYF
clone size: many; D gene: TRBD2; J gene: TRBJ2-1; V gene: TRBV7-2; CDR3 DNA: TGTGCCAGCAGCTACCAACCTCCGGGACTAGCGAGCAATGAGCAGTTCTTC; CDR3 protein: CASSYQPPGLASNEQFF
clone size: many; D gene: TRBD1; J gene: TRBJ2-1; V gene: TRBV7-2; CDR3 DNA: TGTGCCAGCAGCTTAGAGTACGGGACAGTGCAGTTCTTC; CDR3 protein: CASSLEYGTVQFF
clone size: many; D gene: .; J gene: TRBJ2-7; V gene: TRBV11-3; CDR3 DNA: TGTGCCAGCAGCTTAGCCGCGGGATCGAACTACGAGCAGTACTTC; CDR3 protein: CASSLAAGSNYEQYF
clone size: few; D gene: TRBD1; J gene: TRBJ1-3; V gene: TRBV7-9; CDR3 DNA: TGTGCCAGCAGCCCCATATTGGGGGGACAGGGAGACACCATATATTTT; CDR3 protein: CASSPILGGQGDTIYF
clone size: many; D gene: .; J gene: TRBJ1-2; V gene: TRBV3-1; CDR3 DNA: TGTGCCAGCAGCCAAGGGAGGGCGGGGGGCTACACCTTC; CDR3 protein: CASSQGRAGGYTF
clone size: .; D gene: .; J gene: TRBJ2-1; V gene: TRBV14; CDR3 DNA: TGTGCCAGCAGCCATCCTACCCGTAGGGGTGCGGTATGGACCTACAATGAGCAGTTCTTC; CDR3 protein: CASSHPTRRGAVWTYNEQFF
clone size: many; D gene: .; J gene: TRBJ2-1; V gene: TRBV6-1; CDR3 DNA: TGTGCCAGCAGTACTGTCCATGGGGGGGCGGGAACAATCTCCTACAATGAGCAGTTCTTC; CDR3 protein: CASSTVHGGAGTISYNEQFF
clone size: many; D gene: .; J gene: TRBJ1-2; V gene: TRBV10-3; CDR3 DNA: TGTGCCATCAGTGAGGAGGGAACCCCGTGGGTGAATGGCTACACCTTC; CDR3 protein: CAISEEGTPWVNGYTF
clone size: many; D gene: .; J gene: TRBJ1-2; V gene: TRBV10-3; CDR3 DNA: TGTGCCATCAGTGACAGGGACTATGGCTACACCTTC; CDR3 protein: CAISDRDYGYTF
clone size: many; D gene: .; J gene: TRBJ2-5; V gene: TRBV10-3; CDR3 DNA: TGTGCCATCAGTAGGGGTGCCCAAGAGACCCAGTACTTC; CDR3 protein: CAISRGAQETQYF
clone size: many; D gene: .; J gene: TRBJ2-3; V gene: TRBV6-5; CDR3 DNA: TGTGCCAGCAGTTCTCTAGGGGATACGCAGTATTTT; CDR3 protein: CASSSLGDTQYF
clone size: .; D gene: .; J gene: TRBJ2-1; V gene: TRBV3-1; CDR3 DNA: TGTGCCAGCAGCCAAGTTCGTAAAGGTAACTCCTACAATGAGCAGTTCTTC; CDR3 protein: CASSQVRKGNSYNEQFF
clone size: many; D gene: TRBD1; J gene: TRBJ1-3; V gene: TRBV6-1; CDR3 DNA: TGTGCCAGCAGCCAGGACAGGGGATACTCTGGAAACACCATATATTTT; CDR3 protein: CASSQDRGYSGNTIYF
clone size: many; D gene: .; J gene: TRBJ2-3; V gene: TRBV13; CDR3 DNA: TGTGCCAGCAGCTTAAAGACTTCCAGCACAGATACGCAGTATTTT; CDR3 protein: CASSLKTSSTDTQYF
clone size: many; D gene: .; J gene: TRBJ1-3; V gene: TRBV7-2; CDR3 DNA: TGTGCCAGCAGCTTTAGAAGCCAGAGCTCTGGAAACACCATATATTTT; CDR3 protein: CASSFRSQSSGNTIYF
clone size: many; D gene: .; J gene: TRBJ2-1; V gene: TRBV18; CDR3 DNA: TGTGCCAGCTCCAACCAGTGGGGGGGCGATGAGCAGTTCTTC; CDR3 protein: CASSNQWGGDEQFF
clone size: many; D gene: TRBD2; J gene: TRBJ2-3; V gene: TRBV28; CDR3 DNA: TGTTGCTCTTCTAGCGGGATAGTGTCAGATACGCAGTATTTT; CDR3 protein: CCSSSGIVSDTQYF
clone size: .; D gene: .; J gene: TRBJ2-3; V gene: TRBV7-2; CDR3 DNA: TGTGCCGGCAGCTCTTCGGACGGGTCCCACGTGGGAGATACGCAGTATTTT; CDR3 protein: CAGSSSDGSHVGDTQYF
clone size: many; D gene: .; J gene: TRBJ1-5; V gene: TRBV24-1; CDR3 DNA: TGTGCCACCAGTGTGGCGGGGGCTAATCAGCCCCAGCATTTT; CDR3 protein: CATSVAGANQPQHF
clone size: many; D gene: .; J gene: TRBJ1-2; V gene: TRBV12-3/TRBV12-4; CDR3 DNA: TGTGCCAGCAGTTTGGACGGCGGGGCTTATGGCTACACCTTC; CDR3 protein: CASSLDGGAYGYTF
clone size: .; D gene: .; J gene: TRBJ1-4; V gene: TRBV11-1; CDR3 DNA: TGTGCCAGCAGCCCAACGGGGCAGTTTGATGAAAAACTGTTTTTT; CDR3 protein: CASSPTGQFDEKLFF
clone size: many; D gene: .; J gene: TRBJ1-1; V gene: TRBV30; CDR3 DNA: TGTGCCTGGACCCTCTTACAGGGGAACACTGAAGCTTTCTTT; CDR3 protein: CAWTLLQGNTEAFF
clone size: many; D gene: .; J gene: TRBJ2-7; V gene: TRBV11-2; CDR3 DNA: TGTGCCAGCAGCGCGGGGCAGTCGTTCTACGAGCAGTACTTC; CDR3 protein: CASSAGQSFYEQYF
clone size: many; D gene: .; J gene: TRBJ2-3; V gene: TRBV11-2; CDR3 DNA: TGTGCCAGCAGCTTATTCCCCAGACAGAGCACAGATACGCAGTATTTT; CDR3 protein: CASSLFPRQSTDTQYF
clone size: .; D gene: .; J gene: TRBJ1-1; V gene: TRBV10-3; CDR3 DNA: TGTGCCATCAGTGAGTCTGCGCAGGGGCGCACTGAAGCTTTCTTT; CDR3 protein: CAISESAQGRTEAFF
clone size: many; D gene: TRBD1; J gene: TRBJ1-5; V gene: TRBV2; CDR3 DNA: TGTGCCAGCAGGAAACCGGGACAGGGATACCAGCCCCAGCATTTT; CDR3 protein: CASRKPGQGYQPQHF
clone size: many; D gene: TRBD1; J gene: TRBJ2-1; V gene: TRBV28; CDR3 DNA: TGTGCCAGCAGAGAGGGACAGGGTACCTACAATGAGCAGTTCTTC; CDR3 protein: CASREGQGTYNEQFF
clone size: many; D gene: TRBD2; J gene: TRBJ2-1; V gene: TRBV19; CDR3 DNA: TGTGCCAGTAAGTGGGCTTATGAAGCGGGGAGCTCCTACAATGAGCAGTTCTTC; CDR3 protein: CASKWAYEAGSSYNEQFF
clone size: .; D gene: .; J gene: TRBJ2-3; V gene: TRBV20-1; CDR3 DNA: TGCAGTGCTCCTAAATACGTGAATACGCAGTATTTT; CDR3 protein: CSAPKYVNTQYF
clone size: many; D gene: TRBD1; J gene: TRBJ2-1; V gene: TRBV6-1; CDR3 DNA: TGTGCCAGCAGCCCCCGGACAGGGGTTAGGGATGAGCAGTTCTTC; CDR3 protein: CASSPRTGVRDEQFF
clone size: many; D gene: .; J gene: TRBJ1-2; V gene: TRBV19; CDR3 DNA: TGTGCCAGTAGTACCCCTGGAGGGGTGAACCCCTATGGCTACACCTTC; CDR3 protein: CASSTPGGVNPYGYTF
clone size: many; D gene: .; J gene: TRBJ1-1; V gene: TRBV27; CDR3 DNA: TGTGCCAGCACCAACAGTGGGATCAGGGGCACTGAAGCTTTCTTT; CDR3 protein: CASTNSGIRGTEAFF
clone size: many; D gene: .; J gene: TRBJ1-2; V gene: TRBV19; CDR3 DNA: TGTGCCAGTAAACGGCAATCCTCTAACTATGGCTACACCTTC; CDR3 protein: CASKRQSSNYGYTF
clone size: many; D gene: TRBD2; J gene: TRBJ2-1; V gene: TRBV30; CDR3 DNA: TGTGCCTGGAGTGTAGGGAGGGCGGGTAATGAGCAGTTCTTC; CDR3 protein: CAWSVGRAGNEQFF
clone size: .; D gene: .; J gene: TRBJ2-7; V gene: TRBV12-3/TRBV12-4; CDR3 DNA: TGTGCCAGCAGTTCCTATTTGGTACAGGTATACTCCTACGAGCAGTACTTC; CDR3 protein: CASSSYLVQVYSYEQYF
clone size: many; D gene: .; J gene: TRBJ2-3; V gene: TRBV9; CDR3 DNA: TGTGCCAGCAGCGTGGACCCTCGGGTCCCCACACAAGATACGCAGTATTTT; CDR3 protein: CASSVDPRVPTQDTQYF